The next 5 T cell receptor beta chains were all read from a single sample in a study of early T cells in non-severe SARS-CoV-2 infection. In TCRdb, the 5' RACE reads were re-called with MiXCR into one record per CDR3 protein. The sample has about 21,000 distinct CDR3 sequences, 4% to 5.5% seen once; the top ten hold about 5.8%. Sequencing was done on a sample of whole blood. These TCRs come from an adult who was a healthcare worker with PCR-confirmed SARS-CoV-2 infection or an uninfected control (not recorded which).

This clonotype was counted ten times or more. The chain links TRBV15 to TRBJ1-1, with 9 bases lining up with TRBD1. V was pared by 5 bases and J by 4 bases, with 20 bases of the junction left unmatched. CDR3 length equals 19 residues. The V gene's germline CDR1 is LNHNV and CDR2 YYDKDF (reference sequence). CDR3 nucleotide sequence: TGTGCCACCAGCCCACACCCGGGGAAACAGGGGGCGAGGGGCACTGAAGCTTTCTTT. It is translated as CATSPHPGKQGARGTEAFF.

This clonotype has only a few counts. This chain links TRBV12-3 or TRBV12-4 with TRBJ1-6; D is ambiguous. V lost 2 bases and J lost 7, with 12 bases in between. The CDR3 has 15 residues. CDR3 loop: CASSLLGSKNSPLHF. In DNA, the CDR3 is TGTGCCAGCAGTTTACTGGGAAGTAAGAATTCACCCCTCCACTTT.

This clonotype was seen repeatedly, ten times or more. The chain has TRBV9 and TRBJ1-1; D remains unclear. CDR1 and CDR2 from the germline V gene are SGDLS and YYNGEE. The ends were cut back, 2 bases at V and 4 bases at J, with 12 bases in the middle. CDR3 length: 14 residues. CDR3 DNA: TGTGCCAGCAGCGTCGGCAGGTCCCGCACTGAAGCTTTCTTT. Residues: CASSVGRSRTEAFF. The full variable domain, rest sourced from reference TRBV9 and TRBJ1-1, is DSGVTQTPKHLITATGQRVTLRCSPRSGDLSVYWYQQSLDQGLQFLIQYYNGEERAKGNILERFSAQQFPDLHSELNLSSLELGDSALYFCASSVGRSRTEAFFGQGTRLTVV.

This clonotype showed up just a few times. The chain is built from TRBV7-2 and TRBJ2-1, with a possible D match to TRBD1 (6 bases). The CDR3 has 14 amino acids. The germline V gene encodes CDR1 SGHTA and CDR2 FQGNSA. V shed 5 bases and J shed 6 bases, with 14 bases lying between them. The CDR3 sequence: CASSPRDRINEQFF. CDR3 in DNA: TGTGCCAGCAGCCCCCGAGACAGGATCAATGAGCAGTTCTTC. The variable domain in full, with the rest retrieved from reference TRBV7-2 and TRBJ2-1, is GAGVSQSPSNKVTEKGKDVELRCDPISGHTALYWYRQSLGQGLEFLIYFQGNSAPDKSGLPSDRFSAERTGGSVSTLTIQRTQQEDSAVYLCASSPRDRINEQFFGPGTRLTVL.

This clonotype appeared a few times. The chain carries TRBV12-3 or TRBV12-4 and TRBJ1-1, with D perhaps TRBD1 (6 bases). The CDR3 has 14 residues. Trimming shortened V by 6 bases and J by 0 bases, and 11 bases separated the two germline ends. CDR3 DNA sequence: TGTGCCAGCAGCACAGGGTTGGTGAACACTGAAGCTTTCTTT. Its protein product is CASSTGLVNTEAFF.